This is a list of T cell receptor beta chains from one sample in a study of T cell responses to AZD1222 COVID-19 vaccine. Only in-frame clones appear in the TCRdb table, and some are missing; sequencing was by immunoSEQ multiplex PCR. The sample shows under 200,000 clones, about 93% of them seen only once. The material was peripheral blood, obtained on day 0 of AZD1222 vaccination. The receptors stem from an adult in good health. Each CDR3 is given without its conserved first and last residue.

j_call v_call cdr3_aa
TRBJ2-3 TRBV6-2/TRBV6-3 ASSSGLEYTQY
TRBJ1-1 TRBV25-1 ASTLTRETEAF
TRBJ1-1 TRBV2 AELTVWAEAF
TRBJ2-1 TRBV6-5 ASSRGGDEQF
TRBJ1-2 TRBV30 AWSVKGQGGGYT
TRBJ2-5 TRBV2 ASSVNSQETQY
TRBJ2-7 TRBV3-1/TRBV3-2 ASSRTNYEQY
TRBJ1-1 TRBV9 ASSVDPMNTEAF
TRBJ2-5 TRBV16 ASISYVVRGETQY
TRBJ2-5 TRBV10-3 AIKTGPQETQY
TRBJ2-1 TRBV6-5 AIVRGGLLYNEQF
TRBJ2-1 TRBV5-1 ASRTMTGYNEQF
TRBJ2-5 TRBV7-2 ASSFQGVVKETQY
TRBJ1-5 TRBV3-1/TRBV3-2 ASSQQGALGNQPQH
TRBJ2-7 TRBV19 ASSPGTLGPEQY
TRBJ1-5 TRBV6-5 ASSYDGGNQPQH
TRBJ2-7 TRBV11-2 ASSLRTSGSFDEQY
TRBJ1-2 TRBV15 ATSRERYYGYT
TRBJ2-3 TRBV7-9 AATGNTDTQY
TRBJ1-1 TRBV12-3/TRBV12-4 ASSLAQGAEAF
TRBJ2-1 TRBV28 ASSLSTSRRSEQF
TRBJ2-5 TRBV19 ASREGGETQY
TRBJ1-2 TRBV11-2 ASSLNLGRATNYGYT
TRBJ1-1 TRBV7-3 ASSLGHTNTEAF
TRBJ2-1 TRBV11-2 ASSLVRGRSSYNEQF
TRBJ1-1 TRBV9 ASSVDPLTGNTEAF
TRBJ1-6 TRBV7-9 ASSLGFGRGHSPLH
TRBJ1-2 TRBV30 AWSVPNSHYGYT
TRBJ2-7 TRBV28 ASSLSLAEYEQY